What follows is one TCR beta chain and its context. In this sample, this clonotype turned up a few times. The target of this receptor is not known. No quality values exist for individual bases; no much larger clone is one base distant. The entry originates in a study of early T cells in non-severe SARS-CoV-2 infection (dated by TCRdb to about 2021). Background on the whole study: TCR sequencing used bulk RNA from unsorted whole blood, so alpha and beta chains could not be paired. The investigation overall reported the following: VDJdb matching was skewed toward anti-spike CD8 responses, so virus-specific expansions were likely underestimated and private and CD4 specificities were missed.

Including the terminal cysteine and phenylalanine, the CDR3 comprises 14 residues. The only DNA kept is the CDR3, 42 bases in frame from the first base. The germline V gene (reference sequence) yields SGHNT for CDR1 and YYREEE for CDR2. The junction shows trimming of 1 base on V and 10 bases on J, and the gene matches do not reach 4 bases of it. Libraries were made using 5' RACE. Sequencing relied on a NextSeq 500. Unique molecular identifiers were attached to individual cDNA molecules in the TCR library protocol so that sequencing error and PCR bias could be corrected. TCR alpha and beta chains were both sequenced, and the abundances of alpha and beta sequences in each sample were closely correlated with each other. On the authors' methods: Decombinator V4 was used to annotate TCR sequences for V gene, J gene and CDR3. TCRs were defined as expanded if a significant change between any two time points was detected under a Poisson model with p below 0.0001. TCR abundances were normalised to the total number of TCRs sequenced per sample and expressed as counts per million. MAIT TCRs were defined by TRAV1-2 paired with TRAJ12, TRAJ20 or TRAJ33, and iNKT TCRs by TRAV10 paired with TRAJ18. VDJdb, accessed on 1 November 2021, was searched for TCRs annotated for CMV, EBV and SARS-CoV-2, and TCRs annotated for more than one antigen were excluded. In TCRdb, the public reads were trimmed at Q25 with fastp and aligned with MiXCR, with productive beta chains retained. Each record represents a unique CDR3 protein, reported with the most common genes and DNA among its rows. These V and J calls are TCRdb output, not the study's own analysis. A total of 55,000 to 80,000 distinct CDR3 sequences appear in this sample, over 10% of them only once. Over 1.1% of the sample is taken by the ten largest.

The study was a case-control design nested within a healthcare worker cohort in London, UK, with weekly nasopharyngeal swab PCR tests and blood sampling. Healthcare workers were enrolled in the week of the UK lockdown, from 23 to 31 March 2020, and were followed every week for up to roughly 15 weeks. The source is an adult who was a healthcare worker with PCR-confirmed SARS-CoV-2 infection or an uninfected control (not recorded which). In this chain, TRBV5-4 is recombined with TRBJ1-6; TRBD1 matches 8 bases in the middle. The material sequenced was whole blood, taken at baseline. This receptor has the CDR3 CASSLRQGASPLHF. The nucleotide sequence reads TGTGCCAGCAGCTTGAGGCAGGGGGCCTCACCCCTCCACTTT.